This T cell receptor beta chain was observed in a study of regulatory T cells in long-lasting Graves disease. Researchers made TCR beta libraries by using iRepertoire HTBI primers and running Arm-PCR on CDR3 regions. TCRdb reprocessed the multiplex PCR reads with MiXCR, giving one entry per CDR3 protein. Of about 470,000 distinct CDR3 sequences listed, 15% are singletons. Per germline, CDR1 MNHEY and CDR2 SVGEGT. CDR3 length: 13 amino acids. V shed 6 bases, J shed 6 bases, and the junction held 8 bases outside the gene matches. This clonotype was seen ten or more times. Indicated time point: newly diagnosed GD, antithyroid drugs for less than 3 months. There was RNA extracted from PBMCs, and the TCR library was made from it. Graves' disease diagnosis was established per American Thyroid Association guidelines. These sequences were also reported in another study, on T cells in Graves' hyperthyroidism and ophthalmopathy. According to that study: Participants, patients aged 18 to 65, had newly diagnosed hyperthyroidism with a duration under 2 months.

The chain recombines TRBV6-2 or TRBV6-3 with TRBJ2-7; 7 nucleotides match TRBD2. Sequencing used peripheral blood mononuclear cells (PBMCs), obtained at new diagnosis, from a patient treated with antithyroid drugs. The clonotype comes from a young woman with Graves disease. The CDR3 DNA reads TGTGCCAGCAGGGTTGGCGGGGAGGGCGAGCAGTACTTC. Translated: CASRVGGEGEQYF.